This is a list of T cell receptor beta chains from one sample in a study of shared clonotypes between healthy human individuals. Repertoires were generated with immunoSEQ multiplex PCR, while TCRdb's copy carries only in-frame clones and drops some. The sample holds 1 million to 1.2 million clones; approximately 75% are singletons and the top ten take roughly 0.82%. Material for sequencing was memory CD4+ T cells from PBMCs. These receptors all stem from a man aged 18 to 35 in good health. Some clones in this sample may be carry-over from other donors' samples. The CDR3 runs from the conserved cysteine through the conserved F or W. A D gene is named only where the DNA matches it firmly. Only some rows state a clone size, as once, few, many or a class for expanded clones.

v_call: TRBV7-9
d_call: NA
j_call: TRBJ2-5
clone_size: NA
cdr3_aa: CASSGAPIGTQYF
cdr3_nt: TGTGCCAGCAGCGGGGCCCCAATAGGGACCCAGTACTTC

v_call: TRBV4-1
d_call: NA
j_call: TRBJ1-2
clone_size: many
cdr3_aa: CASSQDWPLGLGYTF
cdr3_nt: TGCGCCAGCAGCCAAGATTGGCCACTCGGATTGGGCTACACCTTC

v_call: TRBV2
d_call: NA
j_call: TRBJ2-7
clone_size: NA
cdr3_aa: CASSYSEDEQYF
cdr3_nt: TGTGCCAGCAGTTATAGCGAAGACGAGCAGTACTTC

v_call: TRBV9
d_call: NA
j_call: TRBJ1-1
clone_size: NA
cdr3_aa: CASSSQVDTEAFF
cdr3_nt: TGTGCCAGCAGCTCTCAAGTGGACACTGAAGCTTTCTTT

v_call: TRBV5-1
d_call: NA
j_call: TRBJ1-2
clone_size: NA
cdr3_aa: CASSLGDRNYGYTF
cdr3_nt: TGCGCCAGCAGTCTGGGCGACAGGAACTATGGCTACACCTTC

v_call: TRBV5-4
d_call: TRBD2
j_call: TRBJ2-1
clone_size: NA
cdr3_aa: CASSSGTSGYNEQFF
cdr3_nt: TGTGCCAGCAGCTCCGGGACTAGCGGATACAATGAGCAGTTCTTC

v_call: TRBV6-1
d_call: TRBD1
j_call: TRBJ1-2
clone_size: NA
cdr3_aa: CASSGQGTVPGGGYTF
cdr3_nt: TGTGCCAGCAGTGGACAGGGGACGGTCCCTGGGGGAGGCTACACCTTC

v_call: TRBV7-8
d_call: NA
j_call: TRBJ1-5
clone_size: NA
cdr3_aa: CASSLALSGEGLSNQPQHF
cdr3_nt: TGTGCCAGCAGCTTAGCACTGTCAGGGGAAGGCCTTAGCAATCAGCCCCAGCATTTT

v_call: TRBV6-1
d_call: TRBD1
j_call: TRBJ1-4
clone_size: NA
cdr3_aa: CASTTGTWANEKLFF
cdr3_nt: TGTGCCAGCACGACAGGGACGTGGGCTAATGAAAAACTGTTTTTT

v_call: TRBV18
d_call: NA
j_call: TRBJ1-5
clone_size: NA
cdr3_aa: CASSPSDNMPQHF
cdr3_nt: TGTGCCAGCTCACCGAGTGACAATATGCCCCAGCATTTT

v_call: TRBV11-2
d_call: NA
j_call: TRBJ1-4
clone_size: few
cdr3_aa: CASSAGRLNEKLFF
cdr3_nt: TGTGCCAGCAGCGCGGGACGGCTTAATGAAAAACTGTTTTTT

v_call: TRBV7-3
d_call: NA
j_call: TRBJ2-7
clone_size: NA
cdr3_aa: CASSFSSQSSYEQYF
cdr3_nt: TGTGCCAGCAGCTTTTCTTCCCAATCCTCCTACGAGCAGTACTTC

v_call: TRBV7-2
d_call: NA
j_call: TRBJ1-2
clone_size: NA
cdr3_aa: CASSLSATAGFYGYTF
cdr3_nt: TGTGCCAGCAGCTTAAGTGCGACAGCGGGATTCTATGGCTACACCTTC

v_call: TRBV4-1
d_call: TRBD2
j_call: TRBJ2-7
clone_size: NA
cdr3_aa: CASSQGSGLAGDEQYF
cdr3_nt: TGCGCCAGCAGCCAAGGTAGTGGGCTAGCGGGAGACGAGCAGTACTTC

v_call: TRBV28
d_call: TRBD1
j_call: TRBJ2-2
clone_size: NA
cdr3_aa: CASSVPGQGGDGELFF
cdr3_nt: TGTGCCAGCAGTGTCCCGGGACAGGGAGGAGACGGGGAGCTGTTTTTT

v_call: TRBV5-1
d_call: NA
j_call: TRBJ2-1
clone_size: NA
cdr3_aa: CASRPVPRNEQFF
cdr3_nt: TGCGCCAGCAGACCCGTCCCGCGCAATGAGCAGTTCTTC

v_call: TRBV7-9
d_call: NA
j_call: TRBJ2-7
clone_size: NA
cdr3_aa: CASSSVSGRNEQYF
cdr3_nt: TGTGCCAGCAGCTCTGTGTCGGGGCGGAACGAGCAGTACTTC

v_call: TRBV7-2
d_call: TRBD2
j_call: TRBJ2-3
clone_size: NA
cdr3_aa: CASSFGTSGRTDTQYF
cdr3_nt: TGTGCCAGCAGCTTCGGGACTAGCGGGCGAACAGATACGCAGTATTTT

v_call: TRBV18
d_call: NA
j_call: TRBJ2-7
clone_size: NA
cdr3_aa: CASSPSPASYEQYF
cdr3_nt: TGTGCCAGCTCACCTTCCCCGGCCTCCTACGAGCAGTACTTC

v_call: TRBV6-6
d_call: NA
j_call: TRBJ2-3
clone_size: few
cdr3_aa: CASRPYADSDTQYF
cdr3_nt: TGTGCCAGCAGACCGTACGCGGACTCAGATACGCAGTATTTT

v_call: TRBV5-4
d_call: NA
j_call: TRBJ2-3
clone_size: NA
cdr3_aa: CASSFDPSTDTQYF
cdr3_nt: TGTGCCAGCAGCTTTGATCCGAGCACAGATACGCAGTATTTT

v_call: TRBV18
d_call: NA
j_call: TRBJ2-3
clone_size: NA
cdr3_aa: CASSPPQGKEALDTQYF
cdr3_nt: TGTGCCAGCTCACCACCACAAGGGAAGGAGGCCTTAGATACGCAGTATTTT

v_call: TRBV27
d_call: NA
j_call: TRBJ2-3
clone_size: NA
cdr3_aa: CASSVPREPLTDTQYF
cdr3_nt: TGTGCCAGCAGCGTGCCCAGGGAGCCTCTAACAGATACGCAGTATTTT

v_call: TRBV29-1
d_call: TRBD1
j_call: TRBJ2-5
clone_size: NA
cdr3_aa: CSARTGSETQYF
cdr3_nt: TGCAGCGCCCGGACAGGGTCAGAGACCCAGTACTTC

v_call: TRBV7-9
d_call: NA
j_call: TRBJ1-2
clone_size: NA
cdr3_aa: CASSLVDYGYTF
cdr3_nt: TGTGCCAGCAGCTTAGTGGACTATGGCTACACCTTC

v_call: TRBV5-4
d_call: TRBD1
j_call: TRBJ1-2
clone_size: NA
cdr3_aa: CASSQQDRGRNGYTF
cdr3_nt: TGTGCCAGCAGCCAACAGGACAGGGGGCGGAATGGCTACACCTTC

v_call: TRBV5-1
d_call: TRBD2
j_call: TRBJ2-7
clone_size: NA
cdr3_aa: CASSWQLTSGSDEQYF
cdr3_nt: TGCGCCAGCAGCTGGCAGCTGACTAGCGGGAGTGACGAGCAGTACTTC

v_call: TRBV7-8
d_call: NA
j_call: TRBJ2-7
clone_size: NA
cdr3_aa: CASSSNRDPRLPYEQYF
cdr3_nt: TGTGCCAGCAGCTCGAACCGGGACCCTCGTCTCCCCTACGAGCAGTACTTC

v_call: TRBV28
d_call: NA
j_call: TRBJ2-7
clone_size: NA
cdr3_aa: CASSLSGSHEQYF
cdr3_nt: TGTGCCAGCAGTTTAAGTGGGAGCCACGAGCAGTACTTC

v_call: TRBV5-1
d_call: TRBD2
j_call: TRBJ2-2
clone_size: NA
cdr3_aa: CASSITSGNTGELFF
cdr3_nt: TGCGCCAGCAGCATTACTAGCGGGAACACCGGGGAGCTGTTTTTT

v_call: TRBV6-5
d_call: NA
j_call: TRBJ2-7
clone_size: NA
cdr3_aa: CASSYSLDSSYEQYF
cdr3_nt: TGTGCCAGCAGTTACTCCTTGGACAGCTCCTACGAGCAGTACTTC

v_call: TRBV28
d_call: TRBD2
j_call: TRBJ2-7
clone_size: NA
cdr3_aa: CASSLGGTSVSYEQYF
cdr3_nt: TGTGCCAGCAGTTTAGGAGGGACTAGCGTCTCCTACGAGCAGTACTTC

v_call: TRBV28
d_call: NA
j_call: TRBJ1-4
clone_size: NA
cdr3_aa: CASNPTGTGSEKLFF
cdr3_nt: TGTGCCAGCAACCCAACCGGGACGGGTTCCGAAAAACTGTTTTTT

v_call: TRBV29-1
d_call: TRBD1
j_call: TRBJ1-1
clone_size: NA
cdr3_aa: CSVPGQLNTEAFF
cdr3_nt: TGCAGCGTGCCGGGACAGCTGAACACTGAAGCTTTCTTT

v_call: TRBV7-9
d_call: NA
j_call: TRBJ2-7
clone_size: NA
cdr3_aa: CASSPNPYEQYF
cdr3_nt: TGTGCCAGCAGCCCTAACCCCTACGAGCAGTACTTC

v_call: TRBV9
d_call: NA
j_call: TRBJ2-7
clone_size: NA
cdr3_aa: CASSQLLSGGEQYF
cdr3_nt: TGTGCCAGCAGCCAACTTTTGTCGGGTGGCGAGCAGTACTTC

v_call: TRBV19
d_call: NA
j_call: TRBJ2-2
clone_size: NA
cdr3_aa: CASSMTGHHTGELFF
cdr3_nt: TGTGCCAGTAGCATGACAGGCCATCACACCGGGGAGCTGTTTTTT

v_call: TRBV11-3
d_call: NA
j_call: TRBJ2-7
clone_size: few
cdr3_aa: CASSEAGETSYEQYF
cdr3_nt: TGTGCCAGCAGTGAAGCCGGGGAGACCTCCTACGAGCAGTACTTC

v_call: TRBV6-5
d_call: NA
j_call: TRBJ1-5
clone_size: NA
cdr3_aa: CASSSAYSNQPQHF
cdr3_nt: TGTGCCAGCAGCAGTGCATATAGCAATCAGCCCCAGCATTTT

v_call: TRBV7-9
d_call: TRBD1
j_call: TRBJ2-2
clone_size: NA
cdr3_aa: CASSPGQGNTGELFF
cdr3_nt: TGTGCCAGCAGCCCGGGACAGGGAAACACCGGGGAGCTGTTTTTT

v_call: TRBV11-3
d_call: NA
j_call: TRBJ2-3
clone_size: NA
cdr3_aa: CASSLTGTDTQYF
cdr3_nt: TGTGCCAGCAGCTTAACGGGAACAGATACGCAGTATTTT

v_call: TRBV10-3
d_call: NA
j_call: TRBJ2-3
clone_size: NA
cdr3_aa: CAISQGDTQYF
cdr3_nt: TGTGCCATCAGTCAGGGGGATACGCAGTATTTT

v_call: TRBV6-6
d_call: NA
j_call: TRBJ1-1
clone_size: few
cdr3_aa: CASSNYVNTEAFF
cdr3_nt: TGTGCCAGCAGTAATTACGTGAACACTGAAGCTTTCTTT

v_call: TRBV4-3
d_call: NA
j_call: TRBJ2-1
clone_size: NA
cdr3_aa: CASSQEGGYPALNEQFF
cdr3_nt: TGCGCCAGCAGCCAAGAAGGGGGGTACCCCGCCCTCAATGAGCAGTTCTTC

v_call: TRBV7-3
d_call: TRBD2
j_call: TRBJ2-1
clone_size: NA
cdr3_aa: CASSLIQGGNEQFF
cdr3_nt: TGTGCCAGCAGCTTAATTCAGGGAGGGAATGAGCAGTTCTTC

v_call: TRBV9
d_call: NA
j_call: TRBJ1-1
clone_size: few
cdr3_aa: CASGERSAFF
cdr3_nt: TGTGCCAGCGGAGAGAGGAGTGCTTTCTTT

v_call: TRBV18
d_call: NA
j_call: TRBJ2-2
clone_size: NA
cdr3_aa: CASSPGANTGELFF
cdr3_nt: TGTGCCAGCTCACCGGGAGCGAACACCGGGGAGCTGTTTTTT

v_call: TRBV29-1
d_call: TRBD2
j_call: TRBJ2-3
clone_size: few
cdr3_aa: CSVGVAGVTDTQYF
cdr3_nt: TGCAGCGTTGGTGTAGCGGGAGTTACAGATACGCAGTATTTT

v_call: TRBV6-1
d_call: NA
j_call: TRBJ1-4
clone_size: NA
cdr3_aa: CASSEVREKLFF
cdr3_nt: TGTGCCAGCAGTGAAGTGAGGGAAAAACTGTTTTTT

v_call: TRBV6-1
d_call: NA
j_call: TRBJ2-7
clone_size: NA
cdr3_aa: CATTRDRWSYEQYF
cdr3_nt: TGTGCCACCACAAGGGACCGGTGGTCCTACGAGCAGTACTTC